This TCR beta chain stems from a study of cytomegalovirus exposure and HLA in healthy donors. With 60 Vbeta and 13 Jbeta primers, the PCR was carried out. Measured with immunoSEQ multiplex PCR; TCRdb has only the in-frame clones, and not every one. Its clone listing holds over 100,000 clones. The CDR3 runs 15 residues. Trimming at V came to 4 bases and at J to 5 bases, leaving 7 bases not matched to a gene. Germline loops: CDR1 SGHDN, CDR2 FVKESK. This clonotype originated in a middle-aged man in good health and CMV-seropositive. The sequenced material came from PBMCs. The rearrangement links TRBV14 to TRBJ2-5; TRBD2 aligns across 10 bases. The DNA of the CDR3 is TGTGCCAGCAGCCCCCTGCTAGCGGGAGTGGAGACCCAGTACTTC. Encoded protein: CASSPLLAGVETQYF.